The rows below give T cell receptor beta chains drawn from one sample of a study of PD-L1 blockade in urothelial cancer. Here immunoSEQ multiplex PCR was the method, and the copy in TCRdb shows in-frame clones only, minus some. The profile shows about 22,000 clones, around nine tenths of them singletons. Sequencing used PBMCs, obtained around atezolizumab (anti-PD-L1) treatment. The receptors come from a woman between 55 and 75 years old with urothelial cancer. The CDR3 runs from the conserved cysteine through the conserved F or W. D genes are given only for firm matches. Where a row states a size, it is once, few, many or the class of an expanded clone; other rows omit it.

NA	TRBD1	TRBV19	TRBJ1-5	CASSLTGKDNQPQHF	TGTGCCAGTAGCTTGACAGGGAAAGACAATCAGCCCCAGCATTTT
NA	NA	TRBV10-3	TRBJ2-5	CAISASEGRETQYF	TGTGCCATCAGTGCCTCAGAGGGTAGGGAGACCCAGTACTTC
NA	TRBD1	TRBV5-6	TRBJ2-1	CASSHGTGVLGRSYNEQFF	TGTGCCAGCAGCCACGGGACAGGGGTGTTGGGGCGCTCCTACAATGAGCAGTTCTTC
NA	TRBD1	TRBV2	TRBJ1-2	CASSVDREGEAF	TGTGCCAGCAGCGTCGACAGGGAAGGTGAGGCCTTC
NA	NA	TRBV20-1	TRBJ1-4	CSARDTEKLFF	TGCAGTGCTAGAGATACAGAAAAACTGTTTTTT
NA	NA	TRBV7-2	TRBJ1-1	CASSLARGLAAEAFF	TGTGCCAGCAGCTTAGCGAGGGGGTTGGCGGCTGAAGCTTTCTTT
NA	NA	TRBV19	TRBJ2-3	CASSTDGADTQYF	TGTGCCAGTAGTACTGATGGGGCGGATACGCAGTATTTT
NA	NA	TRBV5-5	TRBJ1-4	CASSPRRHQREKLFF	TGTGCCAGCAGCCCCCGAAGACACCAGCGGGAAAAACTGTTTTTT
once	NA	TRBV10-3	TRBJ2-2	CATSPEGTGELFF	TGTGCCACCTCCCCCGAGGGCACCGGGGAGCTGTTTTTT
NA	TRBD1	TRBV7-9	TRBJ2-7	CASRGQGADEQYF	TGTGCCAGCAGAGGACAGGGGGCCGACGAGCAGTACTTC
NA	TRBD2	TRBV19	TRBJ2-3	CASIWRGAPGTDTQYF	TGTGCCAGTATTTGGCGGGGGGCCCCGGGTACAGATACGCAGTATTTT
NA	NA	TRBV29-1	TRBJ1-1	CSVEVPPGYTEAFF	TGCAGCGTTGAAGTTCCTCCAGGGTATACTGAAGCTTTCTTT
NA	TRBD1	TRBV4-3	TRBJ2-7	CASSQDTTGGRYEQYF	TGCGCCAGCAGCCAAGATACGACAGGGGGCCGCTACGAGCAGTACTTC
NA	TRBD2	TRBV15	TRBJ2-7	CATSKRGGSNPYEQYF	TGTGCCACCAGCAAAAGGGGAGGGTCCAACCCCTACGAGCAGTACTTC
NA	TRBD1	TRBV25-1	TRBJ1-4	CASSEGTGYNEKLFF	TGTGCCAGCAGTGAAGGGACAGGTTATAATGAAAAACTGTTTTTT